This T cell receptor (beta chain) was retrieved from a study of blood T cell repertoires in COVID-19. Study at large: Italy, Spain and the United States were the sources of the convalescent and acute COVID-19 samples. Nucleic acid was either cDNA or gDNA, and it came from T cells, B-cell-depleted T cells, or PBMCs.

Germline V lookup: CDR1 SGDLS, CDR2 YYNGEE. This CDR3 is 14 amino acids long. Trimming removed 4 bases from V and 5 bases from J; junction bases left unmatched: 6. How the authors handled the data: Quantification of nucleated cells was approximated via reference gene primer amplification. Only in-frame clones appear in the TCRdb table, and some are missing; sequencing was by immunoSEQ multiplex PCR. From that table come the V and J calls and clone size; the DNA was used to work out D and trimming. This repertoire shows 90,000 to 100,000 clones, about 83% found once; its top ten account for around 2%.

This clonotype originated in a man aged 65 to 79 with active or convalescent COVID-19. Sequencing input: peripheral blood. The chain links TRBV9 to TRBJ1-2; 9 bases are shared with TRBD1. The CDR3 sequence: CASSPGTGQYGYTF. The CDR3 DNA reads as TGTGCCAGCAGCCCCGGGACAGGGCAATATGGCTACACCTTC.